The T cell receptor (beta chain) under discussion was sequenced for a study of shared clonotypes between healthy human individuals. The CDR3 has 15 residues. CDR1 and CDR2 from the germline V gene are LNHNV and YYDKDF (reference sequence). Trimming left V 1 base short and J 7 bases short, with 14 bases between. The protocol was immunoSEQ multiplex PCR, while the TCRdb copy is restricted to in-frame clones and leaves out a portion. Found here are more than 550,000 clones, about 90% of them singletons; the top ten hold about 33%. This receptor was obtained from a man aged 18 to 30 in good health. Some clones in this sample may be carry-over from other donors' samples. This chain connects TRBV15 to TRBJ1-5; weak D call: TRBD1 (6 bases). Sample: memory CD8+ T cells from PBMCs. Subset given: CD45RO+ cells pooled with CCR7-negative TemRA cells. CDR3 sequence (DNA): TGTGCCACCAGCAGAGTCCCCAAAGGGGGGCAGCCCCAGCATTTT. As protein: CATSRVPKGGQPQHF.